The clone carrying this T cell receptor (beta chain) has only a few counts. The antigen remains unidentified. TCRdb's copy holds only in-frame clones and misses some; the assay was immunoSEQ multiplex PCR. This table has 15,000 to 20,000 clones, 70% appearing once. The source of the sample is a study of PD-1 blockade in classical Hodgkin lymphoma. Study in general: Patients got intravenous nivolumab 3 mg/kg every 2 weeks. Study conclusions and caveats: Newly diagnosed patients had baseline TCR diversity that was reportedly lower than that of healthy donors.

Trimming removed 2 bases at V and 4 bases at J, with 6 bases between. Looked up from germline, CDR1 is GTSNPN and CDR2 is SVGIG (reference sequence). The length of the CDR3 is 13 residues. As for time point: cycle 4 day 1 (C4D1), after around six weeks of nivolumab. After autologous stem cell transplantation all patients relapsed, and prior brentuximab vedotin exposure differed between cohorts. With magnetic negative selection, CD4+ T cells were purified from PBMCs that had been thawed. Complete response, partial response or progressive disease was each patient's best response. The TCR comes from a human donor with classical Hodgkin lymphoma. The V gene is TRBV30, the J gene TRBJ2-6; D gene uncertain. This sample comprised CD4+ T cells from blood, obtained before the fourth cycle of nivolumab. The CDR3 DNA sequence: TGTGCCTGGAGTTTCTCCGGGGCCAACGTCCTGACTTTC. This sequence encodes CAWSFSGANVLTF.